A single sample gave rise to the 27 T cell receptor beta chains below, sequenced in a study of T cell responses to AZD1222 COVID-19 vaccine. Clones were sequenced by immunoSEQ multiplex PCR, and TCRdb holds only the in-frame ones, with some missing. The sample carries over 120,000 clones, about nine tenths recorded once. Sample: peripheral blood, taken on day 0 of AZD1222 vaccination. The receptors come from an adult in good health.

The chain has TRBV2 and TRBJ2-7; possibly TRBD2 for D (6 bases). The CDR3 is 13 residues long. The germline V gene has CDR1 SNHLY and CDR2 FYNNEI. Trimming removed 4 bases from V and 3 bases from J, with 10 bases in between. CDR3 coding DNA: TGTGCCAGCAGTGTTGTCGGGAGCTACGAGCAGTACTTC. This sequence encodes CASSVVGSYEQYF.

This chain connects TRBV19 to TRBJ2-1; possible D gene TRBD1, 6 bases. The V end was cut by 0 bases, the J end by 5 bases, with 20 bases between. CDR1 is LNHDA, CDR2 SQIVND, per germline (reference sequence). This CDR3 has 18 residues. The CDR3, as DNA: TGTGCCAGTAGTATAGATCAGAGGGGGACACCACGAAACAATGAGCAGTTCTTC. It translates to CASSIDQRGTPRNNEQFF.

In this sample, this clone turned up once. V usage is TRBV4-1 and J usage is TRBJ1-5; TRBD1 is a possible D gene (5 bases). From germline, CDR1 is MGHRA and CDR2 YSYEKL. This CDR3 has 14 amino acids. V dropped 0 bases and J dropped 6 bases, with 9 bases sitting between them. The CDR3, as DNA: TGCGCCAGCAGCCAAGAACTGAGGGGTCAGCCCCAGCATTTT. Translating it yields CASSQELRGQPQHF.

The chain recombines TRBV3-1 (or the pseudogene TRBV3-2) with TRBJ1-3, with D unresolved. The CDR3 runs to 16 residues. Germline assignment: CDR1 LGHDT and CDR2 YNNKEL (reference sequence). V lost 5 bases to trimming and J lost 0 bases, with 14 bases between them. The CDR3 loop reads CASSARLVGSGNTIYF. The CDR3 DNA is TGTGCCAGCAGCGCCCGATTGGTGGGCTCTGGAAACACCATATATTTT.

The chain couples TRBV12-3 or TRBV12-4 to TRBJ2-7; no reliable D call. The length of the CDR3 is 12 residues. V was shortened by 2 bases and J by 3 bases, with 5 bases between the two germline ends. The CDR3 DNA reads TGTGCCAGCAGTTTACTTGGCTACGAGCAGTACTTC. This translates into CASSLLGYEQYF.

J is TRBJ2-3 and V is TRBV10-2, with D maybe TRBD1 (6 bases). The CDR3 runs to 15 residues. The germline V gene has CDR1 WSHSY and CDR2 SAAADI. V lost 5 bases, J lost 0 bases, and 12 bases lay in between. CDR3 DNA: TGCGCCAGCAGTTCGTTGGACAGAAGCACAGATACGCAGTATTTT. Translating it yields CASSSLDRSTDTQYF.

In this sample, this clone turned up a few times. V gene TRBV7-9 combines with J gene TRBJ2-2, with D perhaps given as TRBD1 or TRBD2 (5 bases each). Germline V gene data show CDR1 as SEHNR and CDR2 as FQNEAQ (reference sequence). The CDR3 extends over 11 amino acids. Trimming took off 8 bases at V and 6 bases at J, with 7 bases between the two ends. The CDR3 sequence is CASGGPGELFF. The CDR3 DNA sequence: TGTGCCAGCGGGGGTCCCGGGGAGCTGTTTTTT.

The V gene is TRBV6-5, the J gene TRBJ2-7; 7 nucleotides agree with TRBD2. The CDR3 length is 15 residues. J was trimmed by 7 bases and V by 1 base; bases with no gene match: 10. The germline V gene has CDR1 MNHEY and CDR2 SVGAGI. CDR3 loop: CASSYLGGKSGEQYF. CDR3 bases: TGTGCCAGCAGTTACTTGGGGGGGAAATCGGGGGAGCAGTACTTC.

The gene calls are TRBV24-1 and TRBJ2-1; weak D call: TRBD1 (5 bases). This CDR3 spans 17 amino acids. Trimming pared 4 bases from V and 4 bases from J, leaving 19 bases between. The germline gives CDR1 KGHDR, CDR2 SFDVKD. This CDR3 is CATSDRRTDNAYNEQFF. The DNA of the CDR3 is TGTGCCACCAGTGACCGCCGGACGGACAACGCTTACAATGAGCAGTTCTTC.

The chain recombines TRBV5-8 with TRBJ1-1; tentative D call: TRBD1 (5 bases). The CDR3 sequence is 15 residues long. V gave up 0 bases and J gave up 1 base, with 10 bases separating them. Germline lookup yields CDR1 SGHTS and CDR2 YDEGEE. DNA for the CDR3: TGTGCCAGCAGCTTGGTTGGGACGGGGAACACTGAAGCTTTCTTT. Amino acid sequence: CASSLVGTGNTEAFF.

This clone was recorded a few times. This sequence joins TRBV20-1 and TRBJ2-7; TRBD1 is a possible D gene (6 bases). The CDR3 runs to 10 residues. Looked up from germline, CDR1 is DFQATT and CDR2 is SNEGSKA (reference sequence). The ends were cut back, 5 bases at V and 7 bases at J, with 9 bases in the middle. Written as DNA, the CDR3 is TGCAGTGCTCGGACAGAAGAGCAGTACTTC. This codes for CSARTEEQYF.

The sample holds one count of this clone. V gene TRBV11-2 combines with J gene TRBJ2-2; D gene unclear. The V end lost 5 bases, the J end lost 1 base, and 8 bases lay between the germline ends. Germline V gene lookup returns CDR1 SGHAT and CDR2 FQNNGV. The CDR3 runs to 14 residues. CDR3 loop: CASSSAWNTGELFF. The CDR3 coding sequence is TGTGCCAGCAGCAGTGCCTGGAACACCGGGGAGCTGTTTTTT.

This clone is a singleton in its sample. The chain joins TRBV28 to TRBJ2-7, with TRBD1 as a possible D gene (6 bases). The CDR3 is 15 residues long. Germline V CDR1 and CDR2: MDHEN, SYDVKM. The V end lost 5 bases, the J end lost 6 bases, and 20 bases lay between the germline ends. The CDR3 DNA is TGTGCCAGCAGTATCTGGGCAGGGGATAACCTCGAGCAGTACTTC. Translation: CASSIWAGDNLEQYF.

The rearrangement uses TRBV19 and TRBJ1-2; no clear D. The CDR3 is 14 residues long. Per the germline V gene, CDR1 is LNHDA and CDR2 is SQIVND (reference sequence). Trimming removed 5 bases from V and 3 bases from J, with 13 bases in between. This CDR3 is CASSEASLYYGYTF. For the CDR3, the DNA is TGTGCCAGTAGTGAGGCGAGTTTATACTATGGCTACACCTTC.

This chain uses TRBV10-1 with TRBJ1-1; unclear D gene. Trimming removed 6 bases at V and 3 bases at J, with 5 bases between. The CDR3 length is 11 residues. Per the germline V gene, CDR1 is WNHNN and CDR2 is SYGVQD (reference sequence). This CDR3 reads CASSGDTEAFF. The CDR3 DNA follows: TGCGCCAGCAGCGGGGACACTGAAGCTTTCTTT.

The V gene is TRBV20-1, the J gene TRBJ2-3; D gene ambiguous. The CDR3 is made up of 11 amino acids. Deletions cut 2 bases from V and 4 bases from J, with 4 bases between. The germline gives CDR1 DFQATT, CDR2 SNEGSKA (reference sequence). The CDR3: CSARWADTQYF. As DNA, the CDR3 is TGCAGTGCTAGATGGGCAGATACGCAGTATTTT.

The chain employs TRBV5-1 and TRBJ2-1; 7 bases match TRBD2. J gave up 2 bases and V 4 bases, and 3 bases lay outside the gene matches. From germline, CDR1 is SGHRS and CDR2 YFSETQ. CDR3 length: 14 amino acids. For the CDR3, the DNA is TGCGCCAGCAGCCCTAGCGGAACCTACAATGAGCAGTTCTTC. Residues: CASSPSGTYNEQFF.

The rearrangement links TRBV27 to TRBJ1-1; TRBD1 aligns across 9 bases. With V trimmed by 6 bases and J by 3 bases, 8 bases remained unmatched. The CDR3 sequence is 15 residues long. CDR1 MNHEY and CDR2 SMNVEV come from the germline V gene (reference sequence). CDR3 sequence (DNA): TGTGCCAGCAGACAGGGGGCGTATCGGTACACTGAAGCTTTCTTT. Protein product: CASRQGAYRYTEAFF.

The rearrangement joins TRBV5-6 to TRBJ2-3, with 9 bases aligning to TRBD2. Germline trimming cut 2 bases from V and 7 bases from J; bases unmatched to any gene: 5. The germline V gene has CDR1 SGHDT and CDR2 YYEEEE. The CDR3 is made up of 14 amino acids. In nucleotides, the CDR3 is TGTGCCAGCAGCTTTGGCGGGGGGGCCTATACGCAGTATTTT. Its translation is CASSFGGGAYTQYF.

This clone appeared once. The same CDR3 arises from other DNA sequences in this sample as well. The V call is TRBV18, the J call TRBJ2-2; TRBD1 is a possible D gene (6 bases). The V and J ends lost 2 bases and 3 bases respectively, with 7 bases between them. The CDR3 has 14 amino acids. Germline V CDR1 and CDR2: KGHSH, LQKENI. Here the CDR3 reads CASSPYRDTGELFF. The CDR3 region has the DNA TGTGCCAGCTCACCATACAGGGACACCGGGGAGCTGTTTTTT.

V usage is TRBV7-9 and J usage is TRBJ2-7, with 7 bases fitting TRBD1. The germline CDR1 and CDR2 sequences are SEHNR and FQNEAQ (reference sequence). The CDR3 runs 13 residues. The J segment lost 7 bases and the V segment lost 5 bases, leaving 8 bases of the junction unmatched. CDR3 region: CASSQTGLGEQYF. The DNA of the CDR3 is TGTGCCAGCAGCCAGACAGGGCTGGGGGAGCAGTACTTC. The full variable domain, its missing parts supplied by reference TRBV7-9 and TRBJ2-7, is DTGVSQNPRHKITKRGQNVTFRCDPISEHNRLYWYRQTLGQGPEFLTYFQNEAQLEKSRLLSDRFSAERPKGSFSTLEIQRTEQGDSAMYLCASSQTGLGEQYFGPGTRLTVT.

Remarks on this clone: A read error may account for a junction end that differs from germline. The J gene is TRBJ2-2, the V gene TRBV7-7; D not resolved. The CDR3 runs to 13 residues. Germline assignment: CDR1 SSHAT and CDR2 FNYEAQ (reference sequence). CDR3 sequence: CASSRHSSGELFF. In nucleotides, the CDR3 is TGTGCTAGCAGCCGCCATTCATCCGGGGAGCTGTTTTTT.

This chain connects TRBV6-5 to TRBJ1-2, with D maybe TRBD1 (5 bases). Looked up from germline, CDR1 is MNHEY and CDR2 is SVGAGI. The CDR3 has 14 residues. With 5 bases removed from V and 8 bases from J, the gap between germline ends came to 18 bases. CDR3 in amino acids: CASSLPGRRGGYTF. CDR3 nucleotides: TGTGCCAGCAGTCTCCCAGGGAGGAGGGGAGGCTACACCTTC.

The chain carries TRBV7-2 and TRBJ2-5; D is perhaps TRBD2 (7 bases). CDR1 is SGHTA, CDR2 FQGNSA, per germline. V was pared by 1 base and J by 2 bases, with 11 bases between. The CDR3 covers 15 residues. The CDR3 DNA is TGTGCCAGCAGCTTAGGGGGGGGCCTGCAAGAGACCCAGTACTTC. This codes for CASSLGGGLQETQYF.

This rearrangement joins TRBV28 to TRBJ2-7; either TRBD1 or TRBD2 may supply D (5 bases each). Trimming pared 8 bases from V and 4 bases from J, leaving 18 bases between. The germline gives CDR1 MDHEN, CDR2 SYDVKM. CDR3 length equals 14 residues. CDR3 DNA sequence: TGTGCCAGCGCGGGCTTTGGACATAATTACGAGCAGTACTTC. Protein product: CASAGFGHNYEQYF. The full variable domain, completed using reference TRBV28 and TRBJ2-7, is DVKVTQSSRYLVKRTGEKVFLECVQDMDHENMFWYRQDPGLGLRLIYFSYDVKMKEKGDIPEGYSVSREKKERFSLILESASTNQTSMYLCASAGFGHNYEQYFGPGTRLTVT.

The chain combines TRBV7-9 with TRBJ1-4, with D uncertain. Between the trimmed V and J ends, which lost 3 bases and 4 bases, there was a span of 9 bases. Per the germline V gene, CDR1 is SEHNR and CDR2 is FQNEAQ (reference sequence). CDR3 length: 14 amino acids. Here the CDR3 DNA reads TGTGCCAGCAGCTTTGGGGTACATAATGAAAAACTGTTTTTT. Its protein product is CASSFGVHNEKLFF.

The V gene is TRBV5-1, the J gene TRBJ2-7; TRBD2 matches at 12 bases. CDR1 SGHRS and CDR2 YFSETQ come from the germline V gene. J was trimmed by 4 bases and V by 4 bases; bases with no gene match: 9. The CDR3 consists of 16 residues. This CDR3 is CASSPGLAGNVYEQYF. DNA of the CDR3: TGCGCCAGCAGCCCCGGACTAGCGGGAAATGTATACGAGCAGTACTTC.